This TCR beta chain was recorded in a study of T cell responses to AZD1222 COVID-19 vaccine. Study-wide findings and caveats: After two AZD1222 doses, spike-specific TCR breadth and depth rose versus day 0. The peak T cell response came first, and repertoires were sampled only after it. Unmutated regions of variants are reportedly targeted by nearly half of spike-specific TCRs.

Clones were sequenced by immunoSEQ multiplex PCR, and TCRdb holds only the in-frame ones, with some missing. The sample lists 150,000 to 200,000 clones, 91% occurring once. As to this clone: Antigen: not known.

The V segment lost 6 bases and the J segment 4 bases; nucleotides outside the gene matches: 6. The CDR3 is made up of 15 amino acids. The V gene's germline CDR1 is KGHSH and CDR2 LQKENI. The chain uses TRBV18 and TRBJ1-3; 10 positions match TRBD1. The TCR originated in an adult in good health. Sequenced material: peripheral blood, taken on day 0 of AZD1222 vaccination. CDR3 bases: TGTGCCAGCTCTGGGGACAGGGGACCCGGAAACACCATATATTTT. It specifies CASSGDRGPGNTIYF.